This is a list of T cell receptor beta chains from one sample in a study of identical twins. TCRdb reanalysed the 5' RACE reads using MiXCR and keeps one entry per CDR3 protein. The sample holds 700,000 or so distinct CDR3 sequences, 8.5% to 9.5% seen once. These same data were also listed under a study on yellow fever vaccine responses in identical twins.

The specimen sequenced was PBMCs. The receptors come from a woman aged 18-29 years in good health. CDR3s include the opening cysteine and the closing phenylalanine or tryptophan. Fields, in order: D gene, J gene, V gene, clone size, CDR3 protein, CDR3 DNA. The D gene is left open where the match is weak. Expanded clones are given a class, and other clones once, few, many or no size at all.

>-|TRBJ2-1|TRBV12-3/TRBV12-4|many
CASSFGGKPAYNEQFF
TGTGCCAGCAGTTTTGGCGGGAAACCAGCCTACAATGAGCAGTTCTTC
>TRBD2|TRBJ2-7|TRBV10-3|few
CAISSTSGGTYEQYF
TGTGCCATCAGTTCCACTAGCGGGGGAACCTACGAGCAGTACTTC
>TRBD2|TRBJ2-1|TRBV2|-
CASWLAVRSYNEQFF
TGTGCCAGCTGGCTAGCGGTCCGCTCTTACAATGAGCAGTTCTTC
>TRBD2|TRBJ2-1|TRBV5-1|-
CASSLAPAGVDNEQFF
TGCGCCAGCAGCTTGGCCCCAGCGGGAGTGGACAATGAGCAGTTCTTC
>-|TRBJ2-5|TRBV7-2|-
CASSLRRETRETQYF
TGTGCCAGCAGCTTACGTAGGGAAACGAGAGAGACCCAGTACTTC
>-|TRBJ2-1|TRBV7-2|many
CASSPTGTQSYNEQFF
TGTGCCAGCAGCCCGACCGGGACACAGTCCTACAATGAGCAGTTCTTC
>TRBD1|TRBJ2-5|TRBV20-1|few
CSASSIPMIQGEETQYF
TGCAGTGCTAGTTCTATTCCCATGATTCAGGGGGAGGAGACCCAGTACTTC
>-|TRBJ2-7|TRBV7-8|-
CAREAYEQYF
TGTGCCAGGGAGGCTTACGAGCAGTACTTC
>TRBD1|TRBJ2-7|TRBV4-2|many
CASSPPGQGAEQYF
TGTGCCAGCAGCCCTCCAGGACAGGGAGCCGAGCAGTACTTC
>TRBD1|TRBJ1-5|TRBV7-9|few
CASSLAGGVQPQHF
TGTGCCAGCAGCTTAGCAGGGGGCGTGCAGCCCCAGCATTTT
>TRBD2|TRBJ2-3|TRBV9|few
CASSVRAGGPEGDTQYF
TGTGCCAGCAGCGTAAGAGCGGGGGGGCCAGAGGGAGATACGCAGTATTTT
>-|TRBJ2-1|TRBV5-8|-
CASSNRLVPYNEQFF
TGTGCCAGCAGCAATAGACTAGTTCCCTACAATGAGCAGTTCTTC
>TRBD1|TRBJ2-3|TRBV2|-
CAKKTGTTDTQYF
TGTGCCAAGAAGACAGGGACGACAGATACGCAGTATTTT
>-|TRBJ1-5|TRBV20-1|-
CSAQGWGQPQHF
TGCAGTGCTCAGGGGTGGGGACAGCCCCAGCATTTT
>-|TRBJ2-6|TRBV29-1|few
CSAYSGANVLTF
TGCAGCGCCTATTCTGGGGCCAACGTCCTGACTTTC
>-|TRBJ2-7|TRBV7-2|-
CASSVIQGYRAYEQYF
TGTGCCAGCAGCGTAATACAGGGTTATAGAGCCTACGAGCAGTACTTC
>TRBD2|TRBJ2-7|TRBV10-3|-
CAISDIGLAAPYEQYF
TGTGCCATCAGTGACATAGGACTAGCGGCGCCTTACGAGCAGTACTTC
>-|TRBJ1-5|TRBV5-1|many
CASSSLDSTNQPQHF
TGCGCCAGCAGCTCGCTGGACAGCACCAATCAGCCCCAGCATTTT
>-|TRBJ2-1|TRBV10-3|-
CAISEMRPDFYNEQFF
TGTGCCATCAGTGAAATGAGACCCGATTTTTACAATGAGCAGTTCTTC
>TRBD2|TRBJ2-3|TRBV9|few
CASSVESLAGDTQYF
TGTGCCAGCAGCGTAGAGTCCCTAGCGGGGGATACGCAGTATTTT
>-|TRBJ2-5|TRBV2|many
CASSEALLARTQYF
TGTGCCAGCAGTGAAGCGCTTCTAGCCCGGACCCAGTACTTC
>TRBD1|TRBJ1-5|TRBV6-1|-
CASSNGQGGNQPQHF
TGTGCCAGCAGTAATGGACAGGGCGGCAATCAGCCCCAGCATTTT
>TRBD1|TRBJ2-1|TRBV6-2/TRBV6-3|few
CASSPLDRVGNEQFF
TGTGCCAGCAGCCCACTCGACAGGGTCGGGAATGAGCAGTTCTTC
>-|TRBJ1-6|TRBV6-5|many
CASSYSDSPLHF
TGTGCCAGCAGTTACTCGGATTCACCCCTCCACTTT
>-|TRBJ1-3|TRBV27|-
CASSRTGIGNTIYF
TGTGCCAGCAGTCGAACAGGTATCGGAAACACCATATATTTT
>TRBD2|TRBJ2-7|TRBV6-2/TRBV6-3|-
CASRTGDYPYEQYF
TGTGCCAGCAGGACGGGGGACTACCCCTACGAGCAGTACTTC